A selection of T cell receptor beta chains follows, all from one sample in a study of cytomegalovirus exposure and HLA in healthy donors. Produced via immunoSEQ multiplex PCR; TCRdb's table is partial and in-frame only. Of some 30,000 clones detected, 35% to 55% appear once; the ten largest clones hold less than 2%. Sequencing used PBMCs. All receptors come from a woman aged 45-65 years in good health and CMV-seronegative. CDR3s include the opening cysteine and the closing phenylalanine or tryptophan. A D gene is named only where the DNA matches it firmly. The size field is filled for only some rows; it gives once, few, many or a size class.

DNA: TGCGCCAGCAGCCAAGAGGACAGGGCGGGTGGCTACACCTTC
CDR3: CASSQEDRAGGYTF
D: TRBD1
V: TRBV4-1
size: -
J: TRBJ1-2

DNA: TGCGCCAGCAGCTTGGGTGTTTCGGCGGCAATGCAAGAGACCCAGTACTTC
CDR3: CASSLGVSAAMQETQYF
D: -
V: TRBV5-1
size: -
J: TRBJ2-5

DNA: TGTGCCAGCAGCCCTAGGGGGGACAGGGCGTTTGGAAACACCATATATTTT
CDR3: CASSPRGDRAFGNTIYF
D: TRBD1
V: TRBV11-2
size: -
J: TRBJ1-3

DNA: TGCGCCAGCAGCCAAGTAGGGACAGGGACAGATACGCAGTATTTT
CDR3: CASSQVGTGTDTQYF
D: TRBD1
V: TRBV4-1
size: -
J: TRBJ2-3

DNA: TGTGCCAGCAGCTCACGGGGGACGGGTCAGCCCCAGCATTTT
CDR3: CASSSRGTGQPQHF
D: -
V: TRBV6-5
size: -
J: TRBJ1-5

DNA: TGTGCCAGCACGGAGGGCTTGCGGGACGAGCAGTACTTC
CDR3: CASTEGLRDEQYF
D: -
V: TRBV18
size: -
J: TRBJ2-7

DNA: TGTGCCAGCAGCTTCCCGGGAAGCACTGAAGCTTTCTTT
CDR3: CASSFPGSTEAFF
D: -
V: TRBV7-9
size: few
J: TRBJ1-1

DNA: TGTGCCAGCAGCTTAGCGGTGACAGTACAAGAGACCCAGTACTTC
CDR3: CASSLAVTVQETQYF
D: -
V: TRBV7-6
size: -
J: TRBJ2-5

DNA: TGTGCCAGCAGCCCTAACAGGGCCGACGAGCAGTACTTC
CDR3: CASSPNRADEQYF
D: -
V: TRBV6-6
size: few
J: TRBJ2-7

DNA: TGTGCCTGGAGGAGGGGACAGGGCGGCTATGGCTACACCTTC
CDR3: CAWRRGQGGYGYTF
D: TRBD1
V: TRBV30
size: -
J: TRBJ1-2

DNA: TGTGCCAGCAGCCTGCTGCTAGAGCAGTACTTC
CDR3: CASSLLLEQYF
D: -
V: TRBV7-9
size: few
J: TRBJ2-7

DNA: TGTGCCAGTAGTATCCAGGGTGGGTATAGCAATCAGCCCCAGCATTTT
CDR3: CASSIQGGYSNQPQHF
D: -
V: TRBV19
size: -
J: TRBJ1-5

DNA: TGTGCCAGCAGCTTAGTTAGTAGCAATGAGCAGTTCTTC
CDR3: CASSLVSSNEQFF
D: -
V: TRBV7-2
size: -
J: TRBJ2-1

DNA: TGCGCCAGCAGCTTGGGGCTAGCGGCCTACAATGAGCAGTTCTTC
CDR3: CASSLGLAAYNEQFF
D: TRBD2
V: TRBV5-1
size: -
J: TRBJ2-1

DNA: TGTGCCAGCTCACCGTCCGCGGTGATCGGCTACACCTTC
CDR3: CASSPSAVIGYTF
D: -
V: TRBV18
size: -
J: TRBJ1-2

DNA: TGTGCCAGCAGCTCCGACAGCCAAGAGACCCAGTACTTC
CDR3: CASSSDSQETQYF
D: -
V: TRBV7-9
size: -
J: TRBJ2-5

DNA: TGTGCCAGCAGTTTAGGGGGACAGGGGTTTGCCGAGCAGTACTTC
CDR3: CASSLGGQGFAEQYF
D: TRBD1
V: TRBV28
size: -
J: TRBJ2-7

DNA: TGTGCCAGCAGCCTTGGAGGGGGCAATACGCAGTATTTT
CDR3: CASSLGGGNTQYF
D: -
V: TRBV11-3
size: -
J: TRBJ2-3

DNA: TGTGCCTGGAGTGTTAATCCCTACGAGCAGTACTTC
CDR3: CAWSVNPYEQYF
D: -
V: TRBV30
size: -
J: TRBJ2-7

DNA: TGTGCCAGCAGCTCCCAGGGCTGGGGCTCCTACAATGAGCAGTTCTTC
CDR3: CASSSQGWGSYNEQFF
D: -
V: TRBV9
size: once
J: TRBJ2-1

DNA: TGTGCCTGGAGAACTAGCGGGAGTATCGGCGGGGAGCTGTTTTTT
CDR3: CAWRTSGSIGGELFF
D: TRBD2
V: TRBV30
size: few
J: TRBJ2-2

DNA: TGTGCCAGCCATTCTACAGGGGCTTACTCTGGAAACACCATATATTTT
CDR3: CASHSTGAYSGNTIYF
D: TRBD1
V: TRBV6-6
size: -
J: TRBJ1-3

DNA: TGTGCCTGGAGTTGGGGGGGGTATGGCTACACCTTC
CDR3: CAWSWGGYGYTF
D: -
V: TRBV30
size: -
J: TRBJ1-2

DNA: TGTGCCTGTTCGACAGGGCGGGGTGAAAAACTGTTTTTT
CDR3: CACSTGRGEKLFF
D: TRBD1
V: TRBV30
size: few
J: TRBJ1-4

DNA: TGCGCCAGCAGCTTAACCGGGGACTATGGCTACACCTTC
CDR3: CASSLTGDYGYTF
D: -
V: TRBV5-1
size: -
J: TRBJ1-2

DNA: TGTGCCATCAGTGATCGGAGCGGTAGCACAGATACGCAGTATTTT
CDR3: CAISDRSGSTDTQYF
D: -
V: TRBV10-3
size: few
J: TRBJ2-3

DNA: TGTGCCAGCAGTTTTCTATCCTCGGGGACAGGCGAGAGCTCCTATAATTCACCCCTCCACTTT
CDR3: CASSFLSSGTGESSYNSPLHF
D: TRBD1
V: TRBV27
size: few
J: TRBJ1-6

DNA: TGCAGCGCACCCTCACCCCCCCCTAGCGGGGGCAGACGTTGGGAGACCCAGTACTTC
CDR3: CSAPSPPPSGGRRWETQYF
D: TRBD2
V: TRBV29-1
size: few
J: TRBJ2-5

DNA: TGTGCCAGCAGCTATGGACAGGGGGCGAACAATGAGCAGTTCTTC
CDR3: CASSYGQGANNEQFF
D: TRBD1
V: TRBV6-4
size: once
J: TRBJ2-1

DNA: TGTGCCTGGAGTGTTGGCTCTTATAATGAAAAACTGTTTTTT
CDR3: CAWSVGSYNEKLFF
D: -
V: TRBV30
size: -
J: TRBJ1-4

DNA: TGCAGCGTTTCCCTTGGTCAGAGGGATCCCGAGCAGTACTTC
CDR3: CSVSLGQRDPEQYF
D: -
V: TRBV29-1
size: -
J: TRBJ2-7

DNA: TGTGCCAGCAGACGACTAGCGGGGGACAATGAGCAGTTCTTC
CDR3: CASRRLAGDNEQFF
D: TRBD2
V: TRBV6-6
size: -
J: TRBJ2-1

DNA: TGTGCCAGCAGCTTCACAGCGGGGGCCACAGATACGCAGTATTTT
CDR3: CASSFTAGATDTQYF
D: TRBD2
V: TRBV7-2
size: -
J: TRBJ2-3

DNA: TGCAGTGCTAGAAGCAACACTGAAGCTTTCTTT
CDR3: CSARSNTEAFF
D: -
V: TRBV20-1
size: few
J: TRBJ1-1

DNA: TGCGCCAGCAGCCAAGGGGGGCCCTACGAGCAGTACTTC
CDR3: CASSQGGPYEQYF
D: -
V: TRBV4-1
size: -
J: TRBJ2-7

DNA: TGTGCCAGCATGCAAAGACAGGGTAAATTGGAGCAGTTCTTC
CDR3: CASMQRQGKLEQFF
D: TRBD1
V: TRBV28
size: few
J: TRBJ2-1

DNA: TGTGCCAGCAGCGCGTGGGTCCCCGGGGGGGGCCAAGAGACCCAGTACTTC
CDR3: CASSAWVPGGGQETQYF
D: TRBD2
V: TRBV11-2
size: -
J: TRBJ2-5

DNA: TGTGCCAGCAGTTACTCGCGGGTGAGGACTGAAGCTTTCTTT
CDR3: CASSYSRVRTEAFF
D: -
V: TRBV6-5
size: -
J: TRBJ1-1

DNA: TGTGCCAGCAACCAAATGGCTAGCTGGGAGCTGTTTTTT
CDR3: CASNQMASWELFF
D: -
V: TRBV2
size: -
J: TRBJ2-2

DNA: TGCGCCAGCAGCCAAGAACTGCAAGAGACCCAGTACTTC
CDR3: CASSQELQETQYF
D: -
V: TRBV4-1
size: -
J: TRBJ2-5

DNA: TGCGCCAGCAGCTTGGGGCTAGAATACAATGAGCAGTTCTTC
CDR3: CASSLGLEYNEQFF
D: -
V: TRBV5-1
size: -
J: TRBJ2-1

DNA: TGCGCCAGCAGCGGACTAGCGGGAGCTGACGGGGAGCTGTTTTTT
CDR3: CASSGLAGADGELFF
D: TRBD2
V: TRBV5-1
size: -
J: TRBJ2-2

DNA: TGTGCCAGCAGCTCGTGGACTAGCGGGCCCTCAGATACGCAGTATTTT
CDR3: CASSSWTSGPSDTQYF
D: TRBD2
V: TRBV7-9
size: few
J: TRBJ2-3

DNA: TGTGCCACCAGCAGTTTACGGGGGGCTGGAGATACGCAGTATTTT
CDR3: CATSSLRGAGDTQYF
D: -
V: TRBV15
size: -
J: TRBJ2-3

DNA: TGCGCCAGCAGAGCCCCAGGGGGGGCCAACGTCCTGACTTTC
CDR3: CASRAPGGANVLTF
D: -
V: TRBV5-1
size: few
J: TRBJ2-6